Sequencing of this T cell receptor (beta chain) was carried out in a study of T cell responses to AZD1222 COVID-19 vaccine. Measured with immunoSEQ multiplex PCR; TCRdb has only the in-frame clones, and not every one. Of fewer than 120,000 clones listed, about 88% are singletons. Germline V gene data show CDR1 as SNHLY and CDR2 as FYNNEI. This CDR3 comprises 16 residues. V shed 2 bases and J 2 bases; nucleotides not matched to a gene: 5. This TCR was recovered from an adult in good health. The source was peripheral blood, collected on day 0 of AZD1222 vaccination. This chain joins TRBV2 and TRBJ2-5; the match to TRBD2 covers 10 bases. CDR3 DNA sequence: TGTGCCAGCAGTGAATTCGAGCGGGGGGGACAAGAGACCCAGTACTTC. Translation gives CASSEFERGGQETQYF.